This T cell receptor beta chain is from a study of OX40 agonist ivuxolimab in advanced cancers. Describing the broader study: Ivuxolimab was a fully human IgG2 agonistic monoclonal antibody targeting the costimulatory receptor OX40 (CD134). Intravenous ivuxolimab was administered to patients every 2 weeks at six dose levels: 0.01, 0.1, 0.3, 1.5, 3 and 10 mg/kg. Of the roughly 52 dose-escalation patients, hepatocellular carcinoma was present in about 20, melanoma in roughly 15, renal cell carcinoma in 9 and head and neck cancer in 9. In the dose-escalation cohort, 70% to 90% of patients were male, and the mean age was 60 years with a range of about 20 to 80. Prior anti-PD-1, anti-PD-L1 or anti-CTLA-4 therapy was permitted, and checkpoint inhibitors had been received by roughly two fifths of dose-escalation patients. Partial responses occurred in three dose-escalation patients, of whom one had hepatocellular carcinoma and two had cutaneous melanoma. Peripheral TCRbeta sequencing aimed to test whether ivuxolimab altered TCR sequence diversity and caused clonal T-cell expansion. The monotherapy dose-escalation portion (N ≈ 55 patients) of the phase I ivuxolimab trial is reported in the paper. Summary of the overall study and its limitations: In the 0.1-3.0 mg/kg groups, partial responders had among the lowest normalized peripheral clonal expansion, particularly in CD8+ T cells. At doses of 0.1 to 3.0 mg/kg, clonal expansion of both CD4+ and CD8+ blood T cells was observed from baseline to week 6. After ivuxolimab, expanded clones were on average more numerous among CD8+ T cells than among CD4+ T cells. Low levels of normalized T-cell clonal expansion were also shown by some nonresponding patients. Antigen specificity was not determined for the clonally expanded peripheral T cells.

Trimming at the junction amounts to 5 bases on V and 4 bases on J, and the germline ends lie 9 bases apart. Spanning cysteine to phenylalanine, the CDR3 consists of 12 amino acids. Only CDR3 DNA is held: 36 bases, read in frame from base 1. CDR1 and CDR2 are read off the germline V gene as SNHLY and FYNNEI. As for this clone: The antigen it binds to is not known. No base qualities exist here, and no much larger clone lies one base off it.

The trial excluded patients who had a history of autoimmune disease or who were on systemic immunosuppression. Peripheral blood for TCR sequencing was collected from all dose cohorts at baseline, on cycle 4 day 1, and on cycle 7 day 1. Samples were obtained from an open-label, multicenter, first-in-human phase I dose-escalation trial of ivuxolimab. Adults with locally advanced or metastatic melanoma, renal cell, hepatocellular, or head and neck squamous cell carcinoma were enrolled in the trial. Before TCR sequencing, CD4+ and CD8+ T cells were separately sorted from peripheral blood. For sequencing of the TCRbeta CDR3 region, genomic DNA was extracted from the sorted cells. The immunoSEQ Assay was used for sequencing of TCRbeta CDR3 regions. TCRdb took this table from immuneACCESS and kept in-frame rearrangements with V and J called. Such tables lack part of the clones; where checked against another copy, unresolved V genes explain under half of the gap, and the rest is unexplained. The sample contains 65,000 to 95,000 clones, 70% to 85% of them found a single time. The top ten hold 0.45% to 0.6% of the sample.

Source: CD4+ or CD8+ T cells sorted from blood, taken in a trial of the OX40 agonist ivuxolimab. The rearrangement joined TRBV2 to TRBJ2-7, with the D gene uncertain. This receptor was obtained from an adult with an advanced solid tumor such as melanoma, head and neck, liver or kidney cancer. This receptor carries the CDR3 CASSRTTYEQYF. The DNA is TGTGCCAGCAGTCGCACCACGTACGAGCAGTACTTC.